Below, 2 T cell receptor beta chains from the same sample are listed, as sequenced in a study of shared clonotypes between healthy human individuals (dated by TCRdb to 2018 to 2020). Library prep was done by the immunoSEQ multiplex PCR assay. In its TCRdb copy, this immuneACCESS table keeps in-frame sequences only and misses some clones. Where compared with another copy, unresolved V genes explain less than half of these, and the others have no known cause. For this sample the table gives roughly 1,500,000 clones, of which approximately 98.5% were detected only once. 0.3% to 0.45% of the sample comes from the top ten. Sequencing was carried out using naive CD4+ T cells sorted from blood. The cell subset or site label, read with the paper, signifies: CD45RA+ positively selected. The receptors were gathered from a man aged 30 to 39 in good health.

The CDR3 spells CASSNGQVNTEAFF. CDR3 DNA sequence: TGTGCCAGCAGCAACGGACAGGTGAACACTGAAGCTTTCTTT. This chain links TRBV14 with TRBJ1-1, with 7 bases matching TRBD1. The V gene end was trimmed by 5 bases and the J gene end by 0 bases; junction bases not matched to a gene: 3. The CDR3 covers 14 residues. Germline values: CDR1 SGHDN, CDR2 FVKESK. Together with reference TRBV14 and TRBJ1-1, the CDR3 gives the full variable domain: EAGVTQFPSHSVIEKGQTVTLRCDPISGHDNLYWYRRVMGKEIKFLLHFVKESKQDESGMPNNRFLAERTGGTYSTLKVQPAELEDSGVYFCASSNGQVNTEAFFGQGTRLTVV.

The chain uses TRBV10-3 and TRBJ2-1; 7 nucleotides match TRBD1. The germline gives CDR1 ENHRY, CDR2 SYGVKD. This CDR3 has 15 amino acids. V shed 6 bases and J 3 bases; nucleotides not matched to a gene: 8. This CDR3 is CAIRRHGTDYNEQFF. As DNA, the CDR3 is TGTGCCATCAGGAGACACGGGACAGACTACAATGAGCAGTTCTTC.